The next 14 T cell receptor beta chains were all read from a single sample in a study of early T cells in non-severe SARS-CoV-2 infection (dated by TCRdb to 2020 to 2022). Libraries came from 5' RACE. TCRdb records NextSeq 500 as the sequencer. TCRdb itself trimmed the public reads at Q25 with fastp, ran MiXCR and retained productive beta chains. For every CDR3 protein sequence, its rows merge into one entry that carries the most common genes and DNA. Recorded for this sample are tens of thousands of distinct CDR3 sequences; less than 11% of them occurred a single time. The ten largest account for approximately 8% of the sample. Sequences were derived from whole blood, sampled at baseline. The source is an adult who was a healthcare worker with PCR-confirmed SARS-CoV-2 infection or an uninfected control (not recorded which).

This clonotype has just a few counts. This chain links TRBV12-3 or TRBV12-4 with TRBJ1-2, with D possibly TRBD1 on 6 matching bases. This CDR3 spans 13 amino acids. V dropped 6 bases and J dropped 2 bases, with 10 bases sitting between them. CDR3 loop: CASRGGANYGYTF. The DNA of the CDR3 is TGTGCCAGCAGAGGGGGGGCCAACTATGGCTACACCTTC.

This clonotype has only a few counts. Here the CDR3 reads CASSSTDSSYNEQFF. The CDR3 nucleotides read TGCGCCAGCAGCTCGACAGATAGCTCCTACAATGAGCAGTTCTTC. The chain couples TRBV5-1 to TRBJ2-1; possibly TRBD1 for D (5 bases). Per germline, CDR1 SGHRS and CDR2 YFSETQ. V was cut by 3 bases and J by 0 bases, with 10 bases left in between. This CDR3 has 15 residues.

In regard to this clonotype: Given a much more abundant clone one base away, this may be a read error. The chain has TRBV5-6 and TRBJ2-1; 7 nucleotides align to TRBD2. The V segment lost 1 base and the J segment 13 bases; nucleotides outside the gene matches: 11. The CDR3 spans 14 residues. CDR1 SGHDT and CDR2 YYEEEE come from the germline V gene. Here the CDR3 reads CASSLNSLVGLQFF. The CDR3 DNA sequence: TGTGCCAGCAGCTTGAATTCGCTAGTGGGACTACAGTTCTTC.

The rearrangement joins TRBV6-1 to TRBJ2-1; the D gene is possibly TRBD2 (5 bases). Germline V lookup: CDR1 MNHNS, CDR2 SASEGT. V lost 6 bases and J lost 4, with 13 bases in between. The CDR3 spans 14 residues. CDR3 DNA: TGTGCCAGCAGCCAACAAGGACTGTACAATGAGCAGTTCTTC. Its protein is CASSQQGLYNEQFF.

This clonotype occurred a few times. The V and J genes are TRBV14 and TRBJ2-5, with TRBD1 identical over 7 bases. The CDR3 loop spans 16 amino acids. Trimming took 3 bases from V and 3 from J; bases not matched to a gene: 10. Germline CDR1 SGHDN, CDR2 FVKESK. The CDR3: CASSHPLQGFKETQYF. DNA for the CDR3: TGTGCCAGCAGCCATCCACTACAGGGGTTCAAAGAGACCCAGTACTTC.

The V and J genes are TRBV7-6 and TRBJ2-5; 7 positions match TRBD2. The V and J ends lost 3 bases and 5 bases, in that order; junction bases with no gene match: 9. Germline V gives CDR1 SGHVS, CDR2 FNYEAQ. The CDR3 has 15 amino acids. The CDR3 region has the DNA TGTGCCAGCAGCTTCGAGCGGGAACGGTTGGAGACCCAGTACTTC. Its protein product is CASSFERERLETQYF. The whole variable domain, remainder taken from reference TRBV7-6 and TRBJ2-5, is GAGVSQSPRYKVTKRGQDVALRCDPISGHVSLYWYRQALGQGPEFLTYFNYEAQQDKSGLPNDRFSAERPEGSISTLTIQRTEQRDSAMYRCASSFERERLETQYFGPGTRLLVL.

This clonotype was observed many times. The J gene is TRBJ1-5, the V gene TRBV5-6, with 9 bases matching TRBD1. The V and J ends lost 5 bases and 5 bases, in that order; junction bases with no gene match: 5. CDR1 and CDR2 from the germline V gene are SGHDT and YYEEEE. The CDR3 totals 14 residues. In DNA form, the CDR3 reads TGTGCCAGCAGTCTGGGACAGGGTGATCAGCCCCAGCATTTT. The encoded protein is CASSLGQGDQPQHF.

The rearrangement joins TRBV4-1 to TRBJ1-5; D possibly corresponds to TRBD1 (5 bases). This CDR3 is built from 13 residues. Germline loops: CDR1 MGHRA, CDR2 YSYEKL. With 3 bases removed from V and 7 bases from J, the gap between germline ends came to 10 bases. CDR3 in DNA: TGCGCCAGCAGCCAGACAGCAGGCCAGCCCCAGCATTTT. It encodes CASSQTAGQPQHF.

This chain links TRBV7-9 with TRBJ1-1; D uncertain. Trimming took off 2 bases at V and 7 bases at J, with 8 bases between the two ends. CDR3 size: 12 residues. Looked up from germline, CDR1 is SEHNR and CDR2 is FQNEAQ (reference sequence). CDR3 amino acids: CASSLHGDEAFF. CDR3 DNA sequence: TGTGCCAGCAGCTTACATGGGGATGAAGCTTTCTTT.

This clonotype was seen many times. The chain uses TRBV5-4 and TRBJ2-3, with 7 bases identical to TRBD2. Germline values: CDR1 SGHNT, CDR2 YYREEE (reference sequence). The ends lost 4 bases at V and 0 bases at J; junction bases unmatched: 11. This CDR3 region has 17 residues. The CDR3 spells CASSGDWASGSTDTQYF. CDR3 bases: TGTGCCAGCAGCGGTGATTGGGCTAGCGGCAGCACAGATACGCAGTATTTT.

The J gene is TRBJ2-4, the V gene TRBV20-1; TRBD1 agrees at 9 bases. Germline lookup yields CDR1 DFQATT and CDR2 SNEGSKA (reference sequence). The CDR3 length is 12 residues. With V trimmed by 1 base and J by 8 bases, 0 bases remained unmatched. CDR3 in amino acids: CSARGTGDIQYF. The CDR3 DNA reads as TGCAGTGCTAGAGGGACAGGGGACATTCAGTACTTC.

In this sample, this clonotype turned up many times. V and J are TRBV20-1 and TRBJ2-3; TRBD2 matches 9 bases. Losses at the gene ends were 5 bases for V and 1 base for J; bases not matched to a gene: 7. The germline CDR1 and CDR2 sequences are DFQATT and SNEGSKA (reference sequence). This CDR3 contains 15 residues. CDR3 in amino acids: CSARVAGVRTDTQYF. DNA of the CDR3: TGCAGTGCTCGGGTAGCGGGAGTTCGCACAGATACGCAGTATTTT.

The chain carries TRBV5-1 and TRBJ2-7; the D call may be TRBD1 or TRBD2 (5 bases each). The CDR3 contains 14 residues. Trimming removed 1 base at V and 6 bases at J, with 14 bases between. The germline V gene has CDR1 SGHRS and CDR2 YFSETQ. The CDR3 protein is CASSLLLGDAEQYF. In DNA form, the CDR3 reads TGCGCCAGCAGCTTGCTTCTTGGGGACGCCGAGCAGTACTTC.

In its sample, this clonotype was seen a few times. This sequence joins TRBV28 and TRBJ2-6; weak D call: TRBD2 (5 bases). CDR3 length: 17 residues. V was clipped by 7 bases and J by 4 bases, with 20 bases between them. The germline gives CDR1 MDHEN, CDR2 SYDVKM. The CDR3: CASTPRVGLGGANVLTF. The CDR3 bases are TGTGCCAGCACTCCGCGGGTTGGGCTAGGGGGGGCCAACGTCCTGACTTTC.